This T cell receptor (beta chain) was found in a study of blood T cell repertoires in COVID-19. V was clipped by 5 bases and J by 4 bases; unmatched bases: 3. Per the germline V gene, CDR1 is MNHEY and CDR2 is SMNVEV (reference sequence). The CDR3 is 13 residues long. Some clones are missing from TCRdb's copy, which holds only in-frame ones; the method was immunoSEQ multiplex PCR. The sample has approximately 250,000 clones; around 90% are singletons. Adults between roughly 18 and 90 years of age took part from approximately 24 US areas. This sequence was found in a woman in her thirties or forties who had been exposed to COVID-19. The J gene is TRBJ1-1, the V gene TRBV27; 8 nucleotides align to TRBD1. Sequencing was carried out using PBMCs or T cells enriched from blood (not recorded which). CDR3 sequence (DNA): TGTGCCAGCAGTGGACAGGGTTTCACTGAAGCTTTCTTT. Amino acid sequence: CASSGQGFTEAFF.